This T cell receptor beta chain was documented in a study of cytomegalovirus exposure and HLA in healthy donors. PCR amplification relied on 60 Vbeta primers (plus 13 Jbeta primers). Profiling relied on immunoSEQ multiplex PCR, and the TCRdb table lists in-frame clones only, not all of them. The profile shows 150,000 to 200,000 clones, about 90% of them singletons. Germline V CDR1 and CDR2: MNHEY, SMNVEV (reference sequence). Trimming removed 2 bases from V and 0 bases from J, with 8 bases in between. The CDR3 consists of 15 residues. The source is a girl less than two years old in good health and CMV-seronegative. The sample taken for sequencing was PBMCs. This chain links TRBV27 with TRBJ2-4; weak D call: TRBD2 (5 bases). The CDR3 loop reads CASSLIRGAKNIQYF. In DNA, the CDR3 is TGTGCCAGCAGTTTAATTCGGGGAGCCAAAAACATTCAGTACTTC.